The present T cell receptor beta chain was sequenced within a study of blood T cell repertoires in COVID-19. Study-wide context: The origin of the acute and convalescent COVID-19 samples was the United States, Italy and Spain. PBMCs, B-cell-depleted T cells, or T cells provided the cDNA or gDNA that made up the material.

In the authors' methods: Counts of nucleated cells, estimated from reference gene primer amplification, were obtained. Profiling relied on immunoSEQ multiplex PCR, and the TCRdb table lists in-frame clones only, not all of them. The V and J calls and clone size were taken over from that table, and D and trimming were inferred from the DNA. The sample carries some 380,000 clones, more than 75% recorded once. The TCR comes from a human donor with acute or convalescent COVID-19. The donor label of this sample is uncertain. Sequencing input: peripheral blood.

In DNA, the CDR3 is TGTGCCAGCAGTTACCCCCCAGGCAAGGAAGCTTTCTTT. Amino acid sequence: CASSYPPGKEAFF. The V and J genes are TRBV6-6 and TRBJ1-1; the D is unclear. V gave up 2 bases and J gave up 8 bases, with 12 bases separating them. Germline CDR1 is MNHNY and CDR2 is SVGAGI (reference sequence). The length of the CDR3 is 13 residues.